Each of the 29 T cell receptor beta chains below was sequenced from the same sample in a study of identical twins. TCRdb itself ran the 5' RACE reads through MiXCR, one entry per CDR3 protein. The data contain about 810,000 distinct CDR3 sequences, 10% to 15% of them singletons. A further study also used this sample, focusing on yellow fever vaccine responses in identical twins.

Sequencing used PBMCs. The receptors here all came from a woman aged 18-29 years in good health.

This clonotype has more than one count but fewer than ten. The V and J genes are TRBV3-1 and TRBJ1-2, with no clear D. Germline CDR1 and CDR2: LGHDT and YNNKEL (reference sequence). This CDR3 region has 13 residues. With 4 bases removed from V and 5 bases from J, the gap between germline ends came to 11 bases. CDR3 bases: TGTGCCAGCAGCCCAGTAGGTTGGTATGGCTACACCTTC. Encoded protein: CASSPVGWYGYTF. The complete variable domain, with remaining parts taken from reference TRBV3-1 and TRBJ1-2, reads DTAVSQTPKYLVTQMGNDKSIKCEQNLGHDTMYWYKQDSKKFLKIMFSYNNKELIINETVPNRFSPKSPDKAHLNLHINSLELGDSAVYFCASSPVGWYGYTFGSGTRLTVV.

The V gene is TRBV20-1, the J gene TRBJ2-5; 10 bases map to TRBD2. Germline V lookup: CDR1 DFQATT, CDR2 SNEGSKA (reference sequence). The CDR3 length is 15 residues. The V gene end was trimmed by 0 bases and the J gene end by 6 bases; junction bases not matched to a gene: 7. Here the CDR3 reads CSAREASGSGKTQYF. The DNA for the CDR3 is TGCAGTGCTAGAGAGGCTAGCGGGAGCGGAAAGACCCAGTACTTC.

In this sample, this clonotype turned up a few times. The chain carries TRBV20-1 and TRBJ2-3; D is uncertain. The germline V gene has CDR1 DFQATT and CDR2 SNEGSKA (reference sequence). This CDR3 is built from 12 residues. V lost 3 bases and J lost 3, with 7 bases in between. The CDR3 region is CSARWETDTQYF. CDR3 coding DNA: TGCAGTGCTAGGTGGGAAACAGATACGCAGTATTTT.

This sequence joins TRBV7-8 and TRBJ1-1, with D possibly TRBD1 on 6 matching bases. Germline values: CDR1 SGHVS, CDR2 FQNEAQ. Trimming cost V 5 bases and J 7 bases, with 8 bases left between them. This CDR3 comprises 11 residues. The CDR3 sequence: CASSGGNEAFF. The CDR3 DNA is TGTGCCAGCAGCGGGGGCAATGAAGCTTTCTTT.

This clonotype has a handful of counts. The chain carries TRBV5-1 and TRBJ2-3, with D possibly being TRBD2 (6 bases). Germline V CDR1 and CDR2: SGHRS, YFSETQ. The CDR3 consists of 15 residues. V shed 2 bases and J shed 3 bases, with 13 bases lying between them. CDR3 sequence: CASSFLAEGTDTQYF. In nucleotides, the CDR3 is TGCGCCAGCAGCTTCCTGGCGGAGGGAACAGATACGCAGTATTTT.

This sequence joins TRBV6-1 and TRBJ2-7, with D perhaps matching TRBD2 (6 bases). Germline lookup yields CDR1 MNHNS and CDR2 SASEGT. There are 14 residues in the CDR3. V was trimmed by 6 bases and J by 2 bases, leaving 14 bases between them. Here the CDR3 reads CASSSGGYPYEQYV. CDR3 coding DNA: TGTGCCAGCAGCTCCGGGGGTTACCCCTACGAGCAGTACGTC.

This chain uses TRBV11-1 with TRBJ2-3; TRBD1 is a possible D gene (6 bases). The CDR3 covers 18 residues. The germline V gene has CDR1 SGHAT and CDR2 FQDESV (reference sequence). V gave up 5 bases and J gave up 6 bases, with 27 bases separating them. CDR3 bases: TGTGCCAGCAGCGCTAGAGGGGGTAATATCCCTCCGACCGATACGCAGTATTTT. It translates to CASSARGGNIPPTDTQYF.

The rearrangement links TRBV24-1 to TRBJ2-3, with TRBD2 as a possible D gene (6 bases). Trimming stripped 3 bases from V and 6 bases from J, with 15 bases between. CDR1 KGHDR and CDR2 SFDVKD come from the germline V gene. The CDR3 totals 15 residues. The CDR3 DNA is TGTGCCACCAGTGATGGGGGACTTGGCGTGGATACGCAGTATTTT. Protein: CATSDGGLGVDTQYF.

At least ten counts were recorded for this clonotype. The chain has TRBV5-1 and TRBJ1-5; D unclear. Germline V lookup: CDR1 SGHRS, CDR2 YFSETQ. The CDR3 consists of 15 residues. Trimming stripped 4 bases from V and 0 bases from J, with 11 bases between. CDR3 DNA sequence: TGCGCCAGCAGCCTGATGGGTTATAGCAATCAGCCCCAGCATTTT. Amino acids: CASSLMGYSNQPQHF.

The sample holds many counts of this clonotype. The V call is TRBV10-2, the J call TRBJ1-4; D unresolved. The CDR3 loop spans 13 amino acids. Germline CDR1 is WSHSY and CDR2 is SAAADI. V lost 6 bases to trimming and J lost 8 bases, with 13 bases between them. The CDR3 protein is CASRSNGWEKLFF. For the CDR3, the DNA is TGCGCCAGCAGATCTAATGGATGGGAAAAACTGTTTTTT.

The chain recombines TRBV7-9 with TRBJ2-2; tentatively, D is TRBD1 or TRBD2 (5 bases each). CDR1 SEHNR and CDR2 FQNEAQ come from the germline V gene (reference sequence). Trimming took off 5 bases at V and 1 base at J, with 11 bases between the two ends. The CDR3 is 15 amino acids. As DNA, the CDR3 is TGTGCCAGCAGCGACCGGGACCAGAACACCGGGGAGCTGTTTTTT. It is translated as CASSDRDQNTGELFF.

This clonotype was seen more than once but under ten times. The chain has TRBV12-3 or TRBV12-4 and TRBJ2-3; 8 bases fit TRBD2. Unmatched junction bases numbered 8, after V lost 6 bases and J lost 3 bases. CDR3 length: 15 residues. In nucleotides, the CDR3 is TGTGCCAGCAGCTCTGCACTAGCGGCTACAGATACGCAGTATTTT. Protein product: CASSSALAATDTQYF.

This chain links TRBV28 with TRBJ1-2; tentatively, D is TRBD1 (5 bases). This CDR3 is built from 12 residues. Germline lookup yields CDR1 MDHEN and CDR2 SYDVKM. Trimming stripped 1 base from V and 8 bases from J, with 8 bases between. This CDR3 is CASSLLQGGYTF. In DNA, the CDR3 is TGTGCCAGCAGTTTATTGCAGGGAGGCTACACCTTC.

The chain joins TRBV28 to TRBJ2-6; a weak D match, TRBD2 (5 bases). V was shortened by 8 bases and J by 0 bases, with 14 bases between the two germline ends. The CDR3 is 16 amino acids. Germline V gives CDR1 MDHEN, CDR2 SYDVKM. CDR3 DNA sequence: TGTGCCAGCTCGTCGGGGAGAAGCTCTGGGGCCAACGTCCTGACTTTC. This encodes CASSSGRSSGANVLTF. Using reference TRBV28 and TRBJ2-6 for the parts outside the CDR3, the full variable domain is DVKVTQSSRYLVKRTGEKVFLECVQDMDHENMFWYRQDPGLGLRLIYFSYDVKMKEKGDIPEGYSVSREKKERFSLILESASTNQTSMYLCASSSGRSSGANVLTFGAGSRLTVL.

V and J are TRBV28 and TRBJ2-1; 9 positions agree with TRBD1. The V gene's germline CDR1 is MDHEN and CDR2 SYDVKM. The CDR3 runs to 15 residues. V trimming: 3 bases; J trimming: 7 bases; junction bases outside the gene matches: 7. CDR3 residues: CASSLDRGVWNEQFF. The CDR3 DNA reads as TGTGCCAGCAGTTTGGACAGGGGCGTTTGGAATGAGCAGTTCTTC. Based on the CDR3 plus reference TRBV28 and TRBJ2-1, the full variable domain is DVKVTQSSRYLVKRTGEKVFLECVQDMDHENMFWYRQDPGLGLRLIYFSYDVKMKEKGDIPEGYSVSREKKERFSLILESASTNQTSMYLCASSLDRGVWNEQFFGPGTRLTVL.

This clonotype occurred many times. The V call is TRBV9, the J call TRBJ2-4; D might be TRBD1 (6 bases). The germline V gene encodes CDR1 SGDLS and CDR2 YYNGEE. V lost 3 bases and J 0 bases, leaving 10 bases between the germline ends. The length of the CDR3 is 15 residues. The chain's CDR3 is CASSDQGLAKNIQYF. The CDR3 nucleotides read TGTGCCAGCAGCGACCAGGGGTTAGCCAAAAACATTCAGTACTTC.

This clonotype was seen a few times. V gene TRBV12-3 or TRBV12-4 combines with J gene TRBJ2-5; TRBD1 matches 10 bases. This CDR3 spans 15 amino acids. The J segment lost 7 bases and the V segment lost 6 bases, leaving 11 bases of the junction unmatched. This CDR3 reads CASSSRDRGYGTQYF. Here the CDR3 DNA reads TGTGCCAGCAGCTCCCGGGACAGGGGTTATGGGACCCAGTACTTC.

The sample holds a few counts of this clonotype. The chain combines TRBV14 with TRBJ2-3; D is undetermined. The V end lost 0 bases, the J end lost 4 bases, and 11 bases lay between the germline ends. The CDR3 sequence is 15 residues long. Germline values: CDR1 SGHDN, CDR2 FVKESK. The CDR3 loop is CASSQEDAVADTQYF. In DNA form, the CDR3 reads TGTGCCAGCAGCCAAGAAGACGCTGTTGCAGATACGCAGTATTTT.

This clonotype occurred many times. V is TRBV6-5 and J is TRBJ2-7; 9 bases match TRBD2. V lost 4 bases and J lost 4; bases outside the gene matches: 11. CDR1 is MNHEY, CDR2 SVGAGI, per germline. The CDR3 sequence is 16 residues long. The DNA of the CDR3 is TGTGCCAGCAGTTCAGAAGGTGGTAGCGGGAGTTACGAGCAGTACTTC. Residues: CASSSEGGSGSYEQYF.

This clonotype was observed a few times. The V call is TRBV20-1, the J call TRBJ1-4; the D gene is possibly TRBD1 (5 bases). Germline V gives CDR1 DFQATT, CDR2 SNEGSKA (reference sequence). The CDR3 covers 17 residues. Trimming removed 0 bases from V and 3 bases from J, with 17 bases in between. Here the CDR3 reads CSAREPGRAGANEKLFF. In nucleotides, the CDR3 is TGCAGTGCTAGAGAACCCGGCAGGGCTGGGGCTAATGAAAAACTGTTTTTT.

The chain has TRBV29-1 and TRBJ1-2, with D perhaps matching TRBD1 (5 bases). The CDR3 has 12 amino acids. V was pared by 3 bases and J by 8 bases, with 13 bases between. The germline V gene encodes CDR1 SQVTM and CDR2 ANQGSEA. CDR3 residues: CSVEVSGAGYTF. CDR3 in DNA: TGCAGCGTTGAGGTGTCCGGGGCGGGCTACACCTTC.

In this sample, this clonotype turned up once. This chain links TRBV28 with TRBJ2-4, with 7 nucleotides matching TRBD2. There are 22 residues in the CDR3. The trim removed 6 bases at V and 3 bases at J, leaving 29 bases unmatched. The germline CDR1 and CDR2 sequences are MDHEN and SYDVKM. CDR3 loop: CASRLIRLSGAPSFLVKNIQYF. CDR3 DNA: TGTGCCAGCAGATTAATCCGGCTGAGCGGGGCCCCCTCCTTCCTTGTCAAAAACATTCAGTACTTC. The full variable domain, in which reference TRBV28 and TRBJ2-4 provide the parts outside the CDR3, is DVKVTQSSRYLVKRTGEKVFLECVQDMDHENMFWYRQDPGLGLRLIYFSYDVKMKEKGDIPEGYSVSREKKERFSLILESASTNQTSMYLCASRLIRLSGAPSFLVKNIQYFGAGTRLSVL.

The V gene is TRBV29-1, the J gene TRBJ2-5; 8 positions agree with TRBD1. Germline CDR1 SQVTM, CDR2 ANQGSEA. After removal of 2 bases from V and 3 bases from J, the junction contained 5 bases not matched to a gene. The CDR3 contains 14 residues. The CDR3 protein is CSVERLQGEETQYF. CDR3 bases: TGCAGCGTTGAAAGGTTACAGGGGGAAGAGACCCAGTACTTC.

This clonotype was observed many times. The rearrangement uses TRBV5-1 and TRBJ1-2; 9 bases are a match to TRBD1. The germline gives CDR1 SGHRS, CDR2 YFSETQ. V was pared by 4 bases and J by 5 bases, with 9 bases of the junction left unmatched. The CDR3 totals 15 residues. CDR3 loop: CASSHDAGQGYGYTF. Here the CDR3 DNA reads TGCGCCAGCAGCCATGATGCGGGACAGGGTTATGGCTACACCTTC.

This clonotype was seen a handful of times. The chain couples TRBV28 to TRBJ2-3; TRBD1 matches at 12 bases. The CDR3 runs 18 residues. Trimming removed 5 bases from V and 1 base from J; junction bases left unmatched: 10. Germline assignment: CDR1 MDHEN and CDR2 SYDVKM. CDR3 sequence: CASSLTGTGGARTDTQYF. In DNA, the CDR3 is TGTGCCAGCAGTCTGACCGGGACAGGGGGCGCCCGCACAGATACGCAGTATTTT.

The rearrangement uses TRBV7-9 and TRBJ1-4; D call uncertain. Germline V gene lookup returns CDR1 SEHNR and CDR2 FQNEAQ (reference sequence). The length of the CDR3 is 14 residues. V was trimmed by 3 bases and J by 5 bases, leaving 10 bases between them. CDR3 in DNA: TGTGCCAGCAGCTTGCAACAGTCCAATGAAAAACTGTTTTTT. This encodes CASSLQQSNEKLFF.

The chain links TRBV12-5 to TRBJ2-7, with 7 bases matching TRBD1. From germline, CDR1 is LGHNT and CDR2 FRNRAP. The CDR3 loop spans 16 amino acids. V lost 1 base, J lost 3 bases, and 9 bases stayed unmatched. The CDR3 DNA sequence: TGTGCTAGTGGTTTGGCGAACCGGACAGGAGTCTACGAGCAGTACGTC. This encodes CASGLANRTGVYEQYV.

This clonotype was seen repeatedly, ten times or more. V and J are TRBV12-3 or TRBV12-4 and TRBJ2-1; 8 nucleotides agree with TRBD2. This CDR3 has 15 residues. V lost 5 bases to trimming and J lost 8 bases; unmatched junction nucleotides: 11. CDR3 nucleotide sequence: TGTGCCAGCAGTAACTCGGGACTAGTCTTCGATGAGCAGTTCTTC. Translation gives CASSNSGLVFDEQFF.

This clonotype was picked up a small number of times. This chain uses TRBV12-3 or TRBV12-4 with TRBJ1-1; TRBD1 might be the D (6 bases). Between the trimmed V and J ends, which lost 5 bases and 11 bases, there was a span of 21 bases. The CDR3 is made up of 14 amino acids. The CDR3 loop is CASSPGAAGWRAFF. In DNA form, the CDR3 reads TGTGCCAGCAGTCCGGGGGCCGCCGGTTGGAGGGCTTTCTTT.